Reported below is one TCR beta chain. Germline CDR1 reads SEHNR; CDR2 reads FQNEAQ (reference sequence). There are 13 residues in the CDR3. The V and J ends lost 6 bases and 5 bases, in that order; junction bases with no gene match: 3. Sequencing was performed with immunoSEQ multiplex PCR; in TCRdb, only in-frame clones are kept and a portion is missing. Of over 70,000 clones in the sample, around 97% were seen once. This record belongs to a study of technical replicates of blood from four donors. The chain has TRBV7-9 and TRBJ1-4; 7 nucleotides align to TRBD1. The clonotype comes from a human donor in good health. Sequencing used T cells isolated from PBMCs. The CDR3 coding sequence is TGTGCCAGCAGGCGGACAGGAAATGAAAAACTGTTTTTT. This gives the protein CASRRTGNEKLFF. Filled out from reference TRBV7-9 and TRBJ1-4, the complete variable domain reads DTGVSQNPRHKITKRGQNVTFRCDPISEHNRLYWYRQTLGQGPEFLTYFQNEAQLEKSRLLSDRFSAERPKGSFSTLEIQRTEQGDSAMYLCASRRTGNEKLFFGSGTQLSVL.